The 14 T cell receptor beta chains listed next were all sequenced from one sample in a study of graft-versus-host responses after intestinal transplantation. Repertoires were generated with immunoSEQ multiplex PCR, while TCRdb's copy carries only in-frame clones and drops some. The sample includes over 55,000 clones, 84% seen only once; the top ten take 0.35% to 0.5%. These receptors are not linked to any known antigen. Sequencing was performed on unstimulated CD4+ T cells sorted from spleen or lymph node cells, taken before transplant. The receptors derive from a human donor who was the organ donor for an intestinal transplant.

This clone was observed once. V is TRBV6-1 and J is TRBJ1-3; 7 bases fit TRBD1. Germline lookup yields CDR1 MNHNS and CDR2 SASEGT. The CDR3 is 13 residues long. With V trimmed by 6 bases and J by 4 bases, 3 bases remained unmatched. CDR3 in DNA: TGTGCCAGCAGCGGGGACAGCGGAAACACCATATATTTT. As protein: CASSGDSGNTIYF.

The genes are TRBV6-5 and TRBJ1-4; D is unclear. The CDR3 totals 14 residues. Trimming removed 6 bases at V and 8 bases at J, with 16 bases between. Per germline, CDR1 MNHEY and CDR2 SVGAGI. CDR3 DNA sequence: TGTGCCAGCAGCCCCGTAGAGGGCAGGGAAAAACTGTTTTTT. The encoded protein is CASSPVEGREKLFF.

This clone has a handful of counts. The CDR3 DNA is TGTGCCAGCAGTGCTTCAACCCGGGGTGGCAAAAACATTCAGTACTTC. Translation gives CASSASTRGGKNIQYF. V and J are TRBV6-1 and TRBJ2-4, with D perhaps TRBD2 (5 bases). Trimming pared 4 bases from V and 3 bases from J, leaving 16 bases between. This CDR3 region has 16 residues. Germline assignment: CDR1 MNHNS and CDR2 SASEGT.

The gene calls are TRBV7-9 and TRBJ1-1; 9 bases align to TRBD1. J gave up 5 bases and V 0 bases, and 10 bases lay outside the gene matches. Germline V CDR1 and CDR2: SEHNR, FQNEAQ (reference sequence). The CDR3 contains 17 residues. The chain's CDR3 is CASSLALSDRGGTEAFF. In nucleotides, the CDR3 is TGTGCCAGCAGCTTAGCGCTGTCGGACAGGGGAGGAACTGAAGCTTTCTTT.

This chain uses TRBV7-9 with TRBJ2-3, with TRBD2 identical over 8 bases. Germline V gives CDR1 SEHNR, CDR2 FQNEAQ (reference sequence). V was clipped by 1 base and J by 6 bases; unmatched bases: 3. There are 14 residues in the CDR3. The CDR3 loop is CASSLDGGGDTQYF. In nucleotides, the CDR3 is TGTGCCAGCAGCTTAGACGGGGGGGGTGATACGCAGTATTTT.

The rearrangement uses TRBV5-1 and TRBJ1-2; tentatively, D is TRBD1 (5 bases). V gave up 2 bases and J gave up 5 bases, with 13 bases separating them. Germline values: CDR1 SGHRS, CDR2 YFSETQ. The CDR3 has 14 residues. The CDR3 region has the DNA TGCGCCAGCAGCTTCGGGGGAGAGGAGTATGGCTACACCTTC. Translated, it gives CASSFGGEEYGYTF.

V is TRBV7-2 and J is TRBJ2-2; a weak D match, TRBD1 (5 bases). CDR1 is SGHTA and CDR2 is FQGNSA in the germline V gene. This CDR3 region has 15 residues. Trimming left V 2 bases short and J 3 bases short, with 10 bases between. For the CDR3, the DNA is TGTGCCAGCAGCTTAAAGGGGTCGTACACCGGGGAGCTGTTTTTT. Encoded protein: CASSLKGSYTGELFF. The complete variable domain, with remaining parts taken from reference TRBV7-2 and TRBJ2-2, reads GAGVSQSPSNKVTEKGKDVELRCDPISGHTALYWYRQSLGQGLEFLIYFQGNSAPDKSGLPSDRFSAERTGGSVSTLTIQRTQQEDSAVYLCASSLKGSYTGELFFGEGSRLTVL.

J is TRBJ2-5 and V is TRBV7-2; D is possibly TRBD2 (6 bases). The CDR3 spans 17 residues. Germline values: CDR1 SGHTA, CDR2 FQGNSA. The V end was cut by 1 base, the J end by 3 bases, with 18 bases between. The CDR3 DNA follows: TGTGCCAGCAGCTTAGTCCGGCGACTAGACGAAAAAGAGACCCAGTACTTC. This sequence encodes CASSLVRRLDEKETQYF.

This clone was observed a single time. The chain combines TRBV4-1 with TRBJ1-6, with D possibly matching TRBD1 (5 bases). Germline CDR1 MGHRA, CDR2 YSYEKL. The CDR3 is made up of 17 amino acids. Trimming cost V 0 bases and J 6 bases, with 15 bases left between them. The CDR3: CASSQEGPGGFNSPLHF. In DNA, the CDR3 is TGCGCCAGCAGCCAAGAGGGGCCGGGCGGCTTTAATTCACCCCTCCACTTT.

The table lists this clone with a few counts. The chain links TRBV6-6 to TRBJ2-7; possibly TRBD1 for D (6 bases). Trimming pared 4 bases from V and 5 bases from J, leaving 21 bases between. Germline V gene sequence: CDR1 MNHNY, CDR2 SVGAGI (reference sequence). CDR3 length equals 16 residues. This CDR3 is CASSSPFHQGIHEQYV. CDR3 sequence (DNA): TGTGCCAGCAGTTCACCGTTTCACCAGGGGATCCACGAGCAGTACGTC.

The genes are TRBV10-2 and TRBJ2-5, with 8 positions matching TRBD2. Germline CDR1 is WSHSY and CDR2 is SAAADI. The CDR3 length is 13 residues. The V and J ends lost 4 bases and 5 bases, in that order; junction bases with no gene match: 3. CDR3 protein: CASSGTSLETQYF. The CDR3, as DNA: TGCGCCAGCAGTGGGACTAGCTTGGAGACCCAGTACTTC.

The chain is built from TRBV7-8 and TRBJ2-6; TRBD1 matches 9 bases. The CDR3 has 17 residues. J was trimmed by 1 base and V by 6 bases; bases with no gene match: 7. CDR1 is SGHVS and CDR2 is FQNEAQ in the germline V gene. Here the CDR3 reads CASRPGQGFSGANVLTF. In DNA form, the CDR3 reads TGTGCCAGCAGACCGGGACAGGGATTTTCTGGGGCCAACGTCCTGACTTTC.

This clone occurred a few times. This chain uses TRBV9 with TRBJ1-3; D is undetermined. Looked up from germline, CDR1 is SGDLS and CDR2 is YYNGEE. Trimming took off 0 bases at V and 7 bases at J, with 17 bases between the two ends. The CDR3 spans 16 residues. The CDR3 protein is CASSVGEGQVGNTIYF. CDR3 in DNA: TGTGCCAGCAGCGTAGGGGAGGGTCAAGTCGGTAACACCATATATTTT.

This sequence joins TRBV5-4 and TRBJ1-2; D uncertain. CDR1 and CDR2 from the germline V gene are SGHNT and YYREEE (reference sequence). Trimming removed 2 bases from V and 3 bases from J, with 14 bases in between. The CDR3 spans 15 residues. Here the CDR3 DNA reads TGTGCCAGCAGCTTAACGAGTTCCTCCTACTATGGCTACACCTTC. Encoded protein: CASSLTSSSYYGYTF.